This is a list of T cell receptor beta chains from one sample in a study of T cells in Graves' hyperthyroidism and ophthalmopathy. Using its own MiXCR run on the multiplex PCR reads, TCRdb lists one record per CDR3 protein. The table shows 500,000 to 650,000 distinct CDR3 sequences, with just under 20% occurring only once. The sequenced material came from blood. The receptors originated from a man aged 40-55 years with Graves' ophthalmopathy. The CDR3 runs from the conserved cysteine through the conserved F or W. A D gene is named only where the DNA matches it firmly. Expanded clones are given a class, and other clones once, few, many or no size at all.

CDR3,DNA,V,size,J,D
CATRAGDGQPQHF,TGTGCCACCCGGGCAGGGGACGGTCAGCCCCAGCATTTT,TRBV10-3,few,TRBJ1-5,NA
CATLIGHEQYF,TGTGCCACCCTGATAGGCCACGAGCAGTACTTC,TRBV27,few,TRBJ2-7,NA
CASSLGDGGKDTQYF,TGTGCCAGCAGCTTAGGGGACGGGGGAAAAGATACGCAGTATTTT,TRBV7-2,many,TRBJ2-3,NA
CASSLNPRTAVLDTQYF,TGTGCCAGCAGCTTAAATCCGCGGACTGCCGTTTTGGATACGCAGTATTTT,TRBV7-8,many,TRBJ2-3,NA
CASRKGGGRTEAFF,TGTGCCAGCAGGAAGGGGGGAGGGAGAACTGAAGCTTTCTTT,TRBV7-2,many,TRBJ1-1,NA
CASSSLDRVETQYF,TGTGCTAGCAGCTCACTCGACAGGGTGGAGACCCAGTACTTC,TRBV7-7,NA,TRBJ2-5,TRBD1
CASGMSYEKLFF,TGTGCCAGCGGGATGAGCTATGAAAAACTGTTTTTT,TRBV12-3/TRBV12-4,few,TRBJ1-4,NA
CASSRGLLSGYTF,TGTGCCAGCAGTAGGGGCCTACTTAGTGGCTACACCTTC,TRBV12-3/TRBV12-4,many,TRBJ1-2,NA
CASNFRDRGKGGYGYTF,TGTGCCAGCAATTTCCGGGACAGGGGTAAAGGAGGCTATGGCTACACCTTC,TRBV6-5,NA,TRBJ1-2,TRBD1
CASSAQGWHQPQHF,TGTGCCAGCAGTGCACAGGGATGGCATCAGCCCCAGCATTTT,TRBV25-1,few,TRBJ1-5,NA
CSARRTSGLFAYNEQFF,TGCAGTGCTAGAAGGACTAGCGGGTTGTTTGCCTACAATGAGCAGTTCTTC,TRBV20-1,NA,TRBJ2-1,TRBD2
CASSQTELDTQYF,TGTGCCAGCAGCCAAACGGAGTTAGATACGCAGTATTTT,TRBV4-2,many,TRBJ2-3,NA
CASSGTGDYTQYF,TGTGCCAGTAGCGGGACAGGGGATTATACGCAGTATTTT,TRBV19,NA,TRBJ2-3,TRBD1
CASSLDTGGGEQYF,TGTGCCAGCAGCTTAGATACAGGGGGAGGAGAGCAGTACTTC,TRBV7-2,many,TRBJ2-7,TRBD1
CASNGPSYEQHF,TGCGCCAGCAATGGACCCTCCTACGAGCAGCACTTC,TRBV10-2,NA,TRBJ2-7,NA
CADRVAFTEAFF,TGTGCCGACAGGGTGGCATTTACTGAAGCTTTCTTT,TRBV7-9,many,TRBJ1-1,TRBD1
CASSIGSGNGYTF,TGTGCCAGTAGTATAGGTTCCGGAAATGGCTACACCTTC,TRBV19,NA,TRBJ1-2,NA
CAWSVRGTQYF,TGTGCCTGGAGTGTAAGGGGGACCCAGTACTTC,TRBV30,NA,TRBJ2-5,NA
CASSQEGTIPTQYF,TGTGCCAGCAGCCAAGAGGGCACTATCCCCACGCAGTATTTT,TRBV3-1,NA,TRBJ2-3,NA
CASRPNTGGTYGYTF,TGTGCCAGCAGGCCCAATACAGGGGGCACCTATGGCTACACCTTC,TRBV2,NA,TRBJ1-2,TRBD1
CASSYRQFNGYTEAFF,TGTGCCAGCAGTTACCGACAGTTCAACGGGTACACTGAAGCTTTCTTT,TRBV6-5,many,TRBJ1-1,NA
CASSLQGTSGFSYNEQFF,TGTGCCAGCAGCTTACAGGGGACTAGCGGTTTCTCCTACAATGAGCAGTTCTTC,TRBV7-9,many,TRBJ2-1,TRBD2
CASSDRGAFSGEQYF,TGTGCCAGCAGTGATCGGGGGGCGTTCTCCGGCGAGCAGTACTTC,TRBV6-1,many,TRBJ2-7,NA
CASSLGGGPEAFF,TGTGCCAGCAGCTTGGGTGGAGGACCTGAAGCTTTCTTT,TRBV5-6,few,TRBJ1-1,NA
CAISDWQGSSYEQYF,TGTGCCATCAGTGATTGGCAGGGGAGCTCCTACGAGCAGTACTTC,TRBV10-3,many,TRBJ2-7,NA
CASSFKGVGEQFF,TGTGCCAGCAGTTTTAAGGGTGTTGGGGAGCAGTTCTTC,TRBV27,few,TRBJ2-1,NA
CASSYSSGRRDEQYF,TGTGCCAGCAGTTACTCTAGCGGGAGGAGAGACGAGCAGTACTTC,TRBV6-2/TRBV6-3,many,TRBJ2-7,TRBD2
CASSGGRPHGYTF,TGTGCCAGCAGTGGTGGGAGACCTCATGGCTACACCTTC,TRBV28,few,TRBJ1-2,NA
CATSRSDSENEQYF,TGTGCCACCAGCAGATCGGACAGCGAGAACGAGCAGTACTTC,TRBV15,few,TRBJ2-7,NA
CASSSGGIYEQYF,TGTGCCAGCAGTTCCGGGGGGATCTACGAGCAGTACTTC,TRBV3-1,many,TRBJ2-7,TRBD2
CSVEGRVGYEQYF,TGCAGCGTTGAGGGCAGGGTGGGTTACGAGCAGTACTTC,TRBV29-1,few,TRBJ2-7,NA
CASSPTPSTDTQYF,TGTGCCAGCAGCCCGACCCCGAGCACAGATACGCAGTATTTT,TRBV3-1,few,TRBJ2-3,NA
CAISESWGPTQNEQFF,TGTGCCATCAGTGAGTCATGGGGGCCAACACAAAATGAGCAGTTCTTC,TRBV10-3,many,TRBJ2-1,NA
CATREGAPSTEAFF,TGTGCCACCCGGGAGGGGGCGCCGAGCACTGAAGCTTTCTTT,TRBV28,many,TRBJ1-1,TRBD1